These 9 T cell receptor beta chains share one sample of origin, sequenced in a study of CD8 T cells in ankylosing spondylitis. TCRdb reprocessed the 5' RACE reads via MiXCR and lists one record per CDR3 protein. The repertoire holds about 42,000 distinct CDR3 sequences, with over 3.5% as singletons. The specimen sequenced was blood, either unsorted or a sorted T cell fraction (not recorded which). All receptors come from a female donor with ankylosing spondylitis or in good health (not recorded which).

This clonotype showed up many times. This chain connects TRBV9 to TRBJ2-6; D might be TRBD1 (5 bases). Germline lookup yields CDR1 SGDLS and CDR2 YYNGEE. There are 16 residues in the CDR3. With 5 bases removed from V and 0 bases from J, the gap between germline ends came to 12 bases. The CDR3 region is CASSQGIGSGANVLTF. CDR3 bases: TGTGCCAGCAGTCAGGGCATAGGCTCTGGGGCCAACGTCCTGACTTTC. The full variable domain, completed using reference TRBV9 and TRBJ2-6, is DSGVTQTPKHLITATGQRVTLRCSPRSGDLSVYWYQQSLDQGLQFLIQYYNGEERAKGNILERFSAQQFPDLHSELNLSSLELGDSALYFCASSQGIGSGANVLTFGAGSRLTVL.

There are many counts of this clonotype. J is TRBJ2-7 and V is TRBV9; 7 bases agree with TRBD1. Germline V CDR1 and CDR2: SGDLS, YYNGEE. The CDR3 loop spans 14 amino acids. Germline trimming cut 1 base from V and 6 bases from J; bases unmatched to any gene: 7. Here the CDR3 DNA reads TGTGCCAGCAGCGTAAACACAGGGGTGAGCGAGCAGTACTTC. Its protein is CASSVNTGVSEQYF.

This clonotype occurred many times. The genes are TRBV9 and TRBJ1-2; D remains ambiguous. The CDR3 contains 14 residues. Germline V lookup: CDR1 SGDLS, CDR2 YYNGEE. V lost 0 bases and J 4 bases, leaving 10 bases between the germline ends. The CDR3 is CASSVGEVFYGYTF. In nucleotides, the CDR3 is TGTGCCAGCAGCGTAGGAGAAGTCTTCTATGGCTACACCTTC.

This clonotype was seen at least ten times. The chain couples TRBV9 to TRBJ2-7; 8 positions agree with TRBD2. This CDR3 contains 12 residues. Trimming cost V 4 bases and J 9 bases; bases outside gene matches: 6. CDR1 SGDLS and CDR2 YYNGEE come from the germline V gene. This CDR3 is CASSSGGWVQYF. The CDR3 DNA sequence: TGTGCCAGCAGCTCGGGGGGGTGGGTGCAGTACTTC.

This clonotype was seen many times. The chain carries TRBV9 and TRBJ1-2, with D uncertain. The CDR3 totals 13 residues. V was shortened by 0 bases and J by 7 bases, with 10 bases between the two germline ends. Germline values: CDR1 SGDLS, CDR2 YYNGEE. In DNA, the CDR3 is TGTGCCAGCAGCGTAGCGCGGCCTGGTGGCTACACCTTC. It translates to CASSVARPGGYTF.

This clonotype was recorded many times. The chain combines TRBV9 with TRBJ1-2, with 8 positions matching TRBD1. In germline, CDR1 is SGDLS, CDR2 YYNGEE. The V and J ends lost 3 bases and 2 bases, in that order; junction bases with no gene match: 12. The CDR3 has 17 residues. For the CDR3, the DNA is TGTGCCAGCAGCGCGTCAGGACAGGGCGTTTTGAACTATGGCTACACCTTC. Protein sequence: CASSASGQGVLNYGYTF.

Many counts were recorded for this clonotype. The V and J genes are TRBV9 and TRBJ2-7; D call uncertain. Germline loops: CDR1 SGDLS, CDR2 YYNGEE. V was cut by 0 bases and J by 1 base, with 14 bases left in between. The CDR3 is 16 amino acids. CDR3 sequence: CASSVDVSPLSYEQYF. In DNA, the CDR3 is TGTGCCAGCAGCGTAGACGTCAGTCCCTTATCCTACGAGCAGTACTTC. Full variable domain (remainder filled in from reference TRBV9 and TRBJ2-7): DSGVTQTPKHLITATGQRVTLRCSPRSGDLSVYWYQQSLDQGLQFLIQYYNGEERAKGNILERFSAQQFPDLHSELNLSSLELGDSALYFCASSVDVSPLSYEQYFGPGTRLTVT.

This clonotype was counted at least ten times. V gene TRBV9 combines with J gene TRBJ2-3, with TRBD2 matching over 16 bases. The V gene end was trimmed by 0 bases and the J gene end by 1 base; junction bases not matched to a gene: 5. Germline V gene data show CDR1 as SGDLS and CDR2 as YYNGEE. The CDR3 is made up of 19 amino acids. CDR3 nucleotides: TGTGCCAGCAGCGTAGCCTCCGGGACTAGCGGGGGGGGCACAGATACGCAGTATTTT. As protein: CASSVASGTSGGGTDTQYF.

This clonotype occurred many times. The chain combines TRBV9 with TRBJ2-2; 9 positions agree with TRBD1. CDR1 and CDR2 (germline): SGDLS, YYNGEE. The CDR3 extends over 16 amino acids. With 2 bases clipped from V and 5 bases from J, the junction kept 7 bases outside the gene matches. The DNA for the CDR3 is TGTGCCAGCAGCGTCGGACAGGGGCCACGAACCGGGGAGCTGTTTTTT. Its protein product is CASSVGQGPRTGELFF.